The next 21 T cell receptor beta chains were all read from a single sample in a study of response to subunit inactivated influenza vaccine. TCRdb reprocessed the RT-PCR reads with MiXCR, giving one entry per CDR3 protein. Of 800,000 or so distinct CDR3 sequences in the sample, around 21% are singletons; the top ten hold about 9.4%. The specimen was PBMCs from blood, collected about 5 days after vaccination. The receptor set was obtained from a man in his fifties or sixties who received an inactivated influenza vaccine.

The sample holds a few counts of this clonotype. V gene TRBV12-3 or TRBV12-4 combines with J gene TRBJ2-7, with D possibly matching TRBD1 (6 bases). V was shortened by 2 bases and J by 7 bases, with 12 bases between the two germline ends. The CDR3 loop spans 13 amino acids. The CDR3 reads CASSLREGGEQYF. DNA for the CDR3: TGTGCCAGCAGTTTAAGAGAAGGGGGAGAGCAGTACTTC.

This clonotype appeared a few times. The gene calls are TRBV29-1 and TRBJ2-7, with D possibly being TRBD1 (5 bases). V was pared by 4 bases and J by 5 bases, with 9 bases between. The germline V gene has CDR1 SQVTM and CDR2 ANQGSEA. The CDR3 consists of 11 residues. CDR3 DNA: TGCAGCGTTGTGACAGAAGACGAGCAGTACTTC. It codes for CSVVTEDEQYF.

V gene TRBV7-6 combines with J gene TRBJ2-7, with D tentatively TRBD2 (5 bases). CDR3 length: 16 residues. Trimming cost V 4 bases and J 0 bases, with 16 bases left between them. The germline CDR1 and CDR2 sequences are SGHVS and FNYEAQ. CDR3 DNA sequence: TGTGCCAGCAGCTCCCTAGAGGGTGTCGGCTCCTACGAGCAGTACTTC. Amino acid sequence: CASSSLEGVGSYEQYF.

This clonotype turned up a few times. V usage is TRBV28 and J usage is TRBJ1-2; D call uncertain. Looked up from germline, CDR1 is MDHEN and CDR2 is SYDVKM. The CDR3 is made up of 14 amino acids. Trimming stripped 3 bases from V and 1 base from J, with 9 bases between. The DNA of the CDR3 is TGTGCCAGCAGTTTGAGGGTCTTTAACTATGGCTACACCTTC. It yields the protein CASSLRVFNYGYTF.

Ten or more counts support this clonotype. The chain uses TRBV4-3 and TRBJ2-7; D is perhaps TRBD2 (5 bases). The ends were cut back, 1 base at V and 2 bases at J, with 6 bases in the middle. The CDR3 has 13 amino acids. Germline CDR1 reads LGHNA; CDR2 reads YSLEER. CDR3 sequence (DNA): TGCGCCAGCAGCCAAGTCGGGGCCTACGAGCAGTACTTC. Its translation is CASSQVGAYEQYF.

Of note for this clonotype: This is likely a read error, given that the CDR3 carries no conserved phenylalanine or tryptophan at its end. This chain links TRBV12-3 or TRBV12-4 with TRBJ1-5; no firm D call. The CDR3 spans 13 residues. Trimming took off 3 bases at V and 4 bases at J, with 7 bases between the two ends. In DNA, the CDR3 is TGTGCCAGCAGTTTGGAATATAATCAGCCCCAGCATTCT. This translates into CASSLEYNQPQHS.

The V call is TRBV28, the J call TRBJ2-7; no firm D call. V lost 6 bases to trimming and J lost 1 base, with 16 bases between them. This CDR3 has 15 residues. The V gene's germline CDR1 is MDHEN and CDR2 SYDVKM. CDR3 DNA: TGTGCCAGCAGCAAGGACCCTTCCCTTTCCTACGAGCAGTACTTC. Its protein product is CASSKDPSLSYEQYF.

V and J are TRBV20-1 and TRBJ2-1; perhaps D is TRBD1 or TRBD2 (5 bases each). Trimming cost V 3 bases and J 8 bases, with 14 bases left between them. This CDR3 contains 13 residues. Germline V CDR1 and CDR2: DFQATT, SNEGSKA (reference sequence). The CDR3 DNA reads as TGCAGTGCTAGCGGGGACCAGGGCGATGAGCAGTTCTTC. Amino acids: CSASGDQGDEQFF.

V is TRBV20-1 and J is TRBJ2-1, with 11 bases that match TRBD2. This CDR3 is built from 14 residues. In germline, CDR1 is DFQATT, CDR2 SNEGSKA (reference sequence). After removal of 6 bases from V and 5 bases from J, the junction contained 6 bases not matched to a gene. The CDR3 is CSALSGRANNEQFF. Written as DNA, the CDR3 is TGCAGTGCCCTTAGCGGGAGGGCCAACAATGAGCAGTTCTTC.

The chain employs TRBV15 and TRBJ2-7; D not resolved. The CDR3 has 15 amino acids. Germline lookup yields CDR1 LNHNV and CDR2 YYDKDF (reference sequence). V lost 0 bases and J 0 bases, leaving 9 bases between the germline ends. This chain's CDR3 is CATSRDQDPSYEQYF. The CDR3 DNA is TGTGCCACCAGCAGAGATCAGGACCCCTCCTACGAGCAGTACTTC. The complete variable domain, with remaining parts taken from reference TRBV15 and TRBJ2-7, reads DAMVIQNPRYQVTQFGKPVTLSCSQTLNHNVMYWYQQKSSQAPKLLFHYYDKDFNNEADTPDNFQSRRPNTSFCFLDIRSPGLGDTAMYLCATSRDQDPSYEQYFGPGTRLTVT.

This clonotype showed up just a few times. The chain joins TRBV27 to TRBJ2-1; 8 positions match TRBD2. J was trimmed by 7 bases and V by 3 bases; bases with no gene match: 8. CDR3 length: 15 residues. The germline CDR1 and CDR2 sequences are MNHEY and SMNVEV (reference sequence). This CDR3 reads CASSFRSGSNNEQFF. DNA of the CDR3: TGTGCCAGCAGTTTTAGGAGCGGGAGTAATAATGAGCAGTTCTTC.

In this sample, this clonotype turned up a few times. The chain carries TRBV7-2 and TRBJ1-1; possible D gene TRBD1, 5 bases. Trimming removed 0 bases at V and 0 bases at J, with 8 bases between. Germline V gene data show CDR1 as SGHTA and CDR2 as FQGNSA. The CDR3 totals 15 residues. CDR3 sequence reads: CASSLAAGVNTEAFF. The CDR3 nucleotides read TGTGCCAGCAGCTTAGCGGCGGGGGTGAACACTGAAGCTTTCTTT.

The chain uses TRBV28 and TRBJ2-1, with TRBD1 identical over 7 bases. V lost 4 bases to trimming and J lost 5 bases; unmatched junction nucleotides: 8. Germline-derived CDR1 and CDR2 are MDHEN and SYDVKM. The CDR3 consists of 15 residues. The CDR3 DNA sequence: TGTGCCAGCAGTTCTCCGGGACAGACTAACAATGAGCAGTTCTTC. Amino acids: CASSSPGQTNNEQFF.

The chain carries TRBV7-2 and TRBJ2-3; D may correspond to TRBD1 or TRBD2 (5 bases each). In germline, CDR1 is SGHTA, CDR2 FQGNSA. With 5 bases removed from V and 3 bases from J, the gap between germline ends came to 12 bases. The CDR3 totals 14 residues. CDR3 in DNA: TGTGCCAGCAGCCCCGATGGGGGTACAGATACGCAGTATTTT. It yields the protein CASSPDGGTDTQYF.

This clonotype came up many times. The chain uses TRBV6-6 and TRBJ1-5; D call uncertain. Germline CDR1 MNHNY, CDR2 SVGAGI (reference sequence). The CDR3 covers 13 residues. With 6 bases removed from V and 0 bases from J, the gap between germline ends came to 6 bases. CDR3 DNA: TGTGCCAGCAGCCAAAATAGCAATCAGCCCCAGCATTTT. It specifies CASSQNSNQPQHF.

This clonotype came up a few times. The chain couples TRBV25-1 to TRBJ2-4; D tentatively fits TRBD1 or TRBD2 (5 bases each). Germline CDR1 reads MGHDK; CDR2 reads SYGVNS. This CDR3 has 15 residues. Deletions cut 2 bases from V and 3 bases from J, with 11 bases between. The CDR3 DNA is TGTGCCAGCAGTGAACCAGGGAGTGTCAAAAACATTCAGTACTTC. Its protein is CASSEPGSVKNIQYF.

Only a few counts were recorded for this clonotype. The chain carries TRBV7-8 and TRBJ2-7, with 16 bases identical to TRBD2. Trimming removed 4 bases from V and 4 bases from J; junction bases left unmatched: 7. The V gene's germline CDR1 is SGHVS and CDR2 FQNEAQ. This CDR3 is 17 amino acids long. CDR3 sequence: CASSSGLAGGPIYEQYF. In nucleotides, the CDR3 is TGTGCCAGCAGCTCGGGACTAGCGGGAGGGCCAATTTACGAGCAGTACTTC. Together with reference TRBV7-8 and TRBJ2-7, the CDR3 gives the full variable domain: GAGVSQSPRYKVAKRGQDVALRCDPISGHVSLFWYQQALGQGPEFLTYFQNEAQLDKSGLPSDRFFAERPEGSVSTLKIQRTQQEDSAVYLCASSSGLAGGPIYEQYFGPGTRLTVT.

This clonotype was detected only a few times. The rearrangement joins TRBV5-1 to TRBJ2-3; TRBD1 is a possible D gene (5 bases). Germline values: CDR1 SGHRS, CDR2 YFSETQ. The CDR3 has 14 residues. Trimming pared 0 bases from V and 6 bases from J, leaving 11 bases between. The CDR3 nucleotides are TGCGCCAGCAGCTTGGTAATAGGGGCTGATACGCAGTATTTT. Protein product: CASSLVIGADTQYF. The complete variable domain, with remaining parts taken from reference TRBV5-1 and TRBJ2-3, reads KAGVTQTPRYLIKTRGQQVTLSCSPISGHRSVSWYQQTPGQGLQFLFEYFSETQRNKGNFPGRFSGRQFSNSRSEMNVSTLELGDSALYLCASSLVIGADTQYFGPGTRLTVL.

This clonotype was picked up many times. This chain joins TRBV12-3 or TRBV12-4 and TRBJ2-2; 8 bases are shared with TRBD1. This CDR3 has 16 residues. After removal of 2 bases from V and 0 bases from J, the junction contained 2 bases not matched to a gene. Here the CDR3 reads CASSLRGQANTGELFF. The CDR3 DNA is TGTGCCAGCAGTTTAAGGGGACAGGCGAACACCGGGGAGCTGTTTTTT.

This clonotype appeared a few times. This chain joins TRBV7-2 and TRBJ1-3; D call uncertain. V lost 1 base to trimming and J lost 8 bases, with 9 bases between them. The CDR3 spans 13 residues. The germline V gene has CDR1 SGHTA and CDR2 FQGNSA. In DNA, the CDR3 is TGTGCCAGCAGCTTAGAGAGGGCAGACACCATATATTTT. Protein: CASSLERADTIYF.

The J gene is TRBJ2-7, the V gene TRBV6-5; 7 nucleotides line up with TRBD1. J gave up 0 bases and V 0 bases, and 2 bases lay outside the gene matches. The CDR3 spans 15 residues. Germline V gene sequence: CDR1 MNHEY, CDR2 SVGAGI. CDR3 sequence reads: CASSYSNRGSYEQYF. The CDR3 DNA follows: TGTGCCAGCAGTTACTCGAACAGGGGCTCCTACGAGCAGTACTTC.